Listed below are T cell receptor beta chains from one sample, sequenced in a study of blood T cell repertoires in COVID-19. Generated by immunoSEQ multiplex PCR, the TCRdb table keeps only in-frame clones and is missing some. Among fewer than 250,000 clones listed, roughly 88% were seen once. The specimen sequenced was PBMCs or T cells enriched from blood (not recorded which). The receptors derive from a woman between 45 and 60 years old who had recovered from COVID-19. Each CDR3 is given with its conserved first and last residue. The order of the fields is V gene, clone size, D gene, J gene, CDR3 DNA, CDR3 protein. The D gene is left open where the match is weak. The size field is filled for only some rows; it gives once, few, many or a size class.

>TRBV6-5|-|-|TRBJ1-5
TGTGCCAGCACCGCGGCCGCGAGGAAGCCCCAGCATTTT
CASTAAARKPQHF
>TRBV27|-|TRBD1|TRBJ1-1
TGTGCCAGCACTGGGACAGGGGGCCAAGGGAACACTGAAGCTTTCTTT
CASTGTGGQGNTEAFF
>TRBV7-2|-|TRBD1|TRBJ2-3
TGTGCCAGCAGCTCTCCCCCCGGGACAGGCGACACAGATACGCAGTATTTT
CASSSPPGTGDTDTQYF
>TRBV6-5|-|-|TRBJ1-1
TGTGCCAGCAGTCTGACAGGATCCGGGACTGAAGCTTTCTTT
CASSLTGSGTEAFF
>TRBV11-3|-|TRBD1|TRBJ2-7
TGTGCCAGCAGCTTAGAGATTTTGGGACAGTTTGACTACGAGCAGTACTTC
CASSLEILGQFDYEQYF
>TRBV13|-|-|TRBJ2-7
TGTGCCAGCGCCGGGTCCTACGAACTCTACGAGCAGTACTTC
CASAGSYELYEQYF
>TRBV14|-|-|TRBJ1-3
TGTGCCAGCAGCGGGCCCTACGGAAACACCATATATTTT
CASSGPYGNTIYF
>TRBV4-3|-|TRBD1|TRBJ1-6
TGCGCCAGCAGCCAAGAAACAGGGGGCAATTCACCCCTCCACTTT
CASSQETGGNSPLHF
>TRBV2|few|-|TRBJ2-3
TGTGCCAGCAGACCAGGATTAGCGGGCACAGATACGCAGTATTTT
CASRPGLAGTDTQYF
>TRBV9|-|TRBD1|TRBJ2-7
TGTGCCAGCAGCTCCAGACAGGGGGCCGAGCAGTACTTC
CASSSRQGAEQYF
>TRBV9|-|-|TRBJ2-3
TGTGCCAGCAGCGTAGGAGGGACACGACACACAGATACGCAGTATTTT
CASSVGGTRHTDTQYF
>TRBV7-2|-|TRBD1|TRBJ1-5
TGTGCCAGCAGCTGGACAGGCTATAGCAATCAGCCCCAGCATTTT
CASSWTGYSNQPQHF
>TRBV9|once|TRBD1|TRBJ1-2
TGTGCCAGCAGCCCCAACAGGGGGACTTTAGCTAACTATGGCTACACCTTC
CASSPNRGTLANYGYTF
>TRBV27|few|-|TRBJ2-1
TGTGCCAGCAGTCCTACGTACAATGAGCAGTTCTTC
CASSPTYNEQFF
>TRBV27|once|-|TRBJ1-1
TGTGCCAGCAGTATCGGAGGGAACACTGAAGCTTTCTTT
CASSIGGNTEAFF
>TRBV7-9|-|-|TRBJ1-1
TGTGCCCTCGGGGGAAGTGGCACTGAAGCTTTCTTT
CALGGSGTEAFF
>TRBV19|-|-|TRBJ2-7
TGTGCCAGTAGTATAGAGGGCAATAACCCCTACGAGCAGTACTTC
CASSIEGNNPYEQYF
>TRBV7-8|-|-|TRBJ2-3
TGTGCCAGCAGCCCACCCGGAGGGGAAATACACACAGATACGCAGTATTTT
CASSPPGGEIHTDTQYF
>TRBV9|-|-|TRBJ2-3
TGTGCCAGCAGCGACGGAGGGGCGGATACGCAGTATTTT
CASSDGGADTQYF
>TRBV24-1|few|-|TRBJ1-3
TGTGCCACCAGTGACAGGGGAGACACCATATATTTT
CATSDRGDTIYF
>TRBV2|once|-|TRBJ1-5
TGTGCCAGCCTGGCACAGGGAATTAATCAGCCCCAGCATTTT
CASLAQGINQPQHF
>TRBV6-4|once|TRBD1|TRBJ1-2
TGTGCCAGCAGTGCCGGGACAGGGGAGTATGGCTACACCTTC
CASSAGTGEYGYTF
>TRBV28|-|-|TRBJ2-4
TGTGCCAGCAGTTTAGGGGGGACCTTAAACATTCAGTACTTC
CASSLGGTLNIQYF
>TRBV11-2|once|TRBD2|TRBJ2-3
TGTGCCAGCAGCCCTACCCTAACTAGCGGGGGGGCTGTAGATACGCAGTATTTT
CASSPTLTSGGAVDTQYF
>TRBV11-1|-|TRBD2|TRBJ2-3
TGTGCCAGCAGCGACAGTCGGGGGGGAGATACGCAGTATTTT
CASSDSRGGDTQYF
>TRBV2|-|TRBD1|TRBJ1-2
TGTGCCAGCACTGCTCCCGGGACAGGGCGGGGCTACACCTTC
CASTAPGTGRGYTF
>TRBV4-3|-|-|TRBJ1-5
TGCGCCAGCAAAATTTCGGGCAATCAGCCCCAGCATTTT
CASKISGNQPQHF
>TRBV5-1|-|-|TRBJ1-1
TGCGCCAGCAGCTTAGGGGGGGAAACTGAAGCTTTCTTT
CASSLGGETEAFF
>TRBV29-1|-|-|TRBJ1-4
TGCAGCGTTGAGCCCCTCTTCAGGGTTGGGCTGGATGAAAAACTGTTTTTT
CSVEPLFRVGLDEKLFF
>TRBV5-5|-|TRBD2|TRBJ2-7
TGTGCCAGCAGCTCCTTACTAGCGGGAGCTTACGAGCAGTACTTC
CASSSLLAGAYEQYF
>TRBV20-1|-|-|TRBJ2-3
TGCAGTGCTAGAGATGAGCGCACGCAGTATTTT
CSARDERTQYF
>TRBV6-5|-|-|TRBJ2-2
TGTGCCAGCAGTCCCCAACGGGGATCCGGGGAGCTGTTTTTT
CASSPQRGSGELFF